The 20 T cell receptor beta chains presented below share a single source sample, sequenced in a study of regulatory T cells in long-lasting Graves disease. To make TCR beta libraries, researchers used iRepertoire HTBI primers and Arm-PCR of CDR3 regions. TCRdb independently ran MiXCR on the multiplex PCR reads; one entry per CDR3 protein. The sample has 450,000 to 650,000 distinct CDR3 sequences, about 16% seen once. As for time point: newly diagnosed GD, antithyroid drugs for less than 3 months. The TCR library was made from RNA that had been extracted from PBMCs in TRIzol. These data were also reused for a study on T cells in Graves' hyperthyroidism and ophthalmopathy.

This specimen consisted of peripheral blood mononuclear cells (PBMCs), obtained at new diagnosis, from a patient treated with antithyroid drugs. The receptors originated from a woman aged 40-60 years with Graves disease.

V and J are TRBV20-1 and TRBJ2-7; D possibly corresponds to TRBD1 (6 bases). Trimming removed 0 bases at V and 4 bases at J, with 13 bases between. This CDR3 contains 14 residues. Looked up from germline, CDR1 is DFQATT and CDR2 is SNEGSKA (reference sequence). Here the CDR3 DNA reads TGCAGTGCTAGAGATTACCACAGGGAGTACGAGCAGTACTTC. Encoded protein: CSARDYHREYEQYF.

The CDR3 DNA sequence: TGCAGTGCTACGCGGCCCTCCGTTAACACTGAAGCTTTCTTT. Protein product: CSATRPSVNTEAFF. This chain links TRBV20-1 with TRBJ1-1; D is unresolved. Germline V gives CDR1 DFQATT, CDR2 SNEGSKA (reference sequence). V was trimmed by 4 bases and J by 2 bases, leaving 14 bases between them. This CDR3 spans 14 amino acids.

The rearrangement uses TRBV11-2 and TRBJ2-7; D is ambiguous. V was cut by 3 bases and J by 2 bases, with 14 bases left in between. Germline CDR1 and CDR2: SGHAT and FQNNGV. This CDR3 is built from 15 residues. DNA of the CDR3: TGTGCCAGCAGCTTTAAGTCTGCTGGGACCTACGAGCAGTACTTC. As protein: CASSFKSAGTYEQYF.

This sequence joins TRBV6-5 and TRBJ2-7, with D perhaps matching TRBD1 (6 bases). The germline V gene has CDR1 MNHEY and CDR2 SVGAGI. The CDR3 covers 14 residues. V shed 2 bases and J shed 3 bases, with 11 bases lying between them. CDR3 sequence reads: CASSYTGHNYEQYF. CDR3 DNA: TGTGCCAGCAGTTACACGGGACACAACTACGAGCAGTACTTC.

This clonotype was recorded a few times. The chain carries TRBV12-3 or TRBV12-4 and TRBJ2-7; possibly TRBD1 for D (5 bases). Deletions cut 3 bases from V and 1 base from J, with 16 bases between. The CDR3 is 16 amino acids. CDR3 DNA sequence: TGTGCCAGCAGTTTTGTCCCATCGACAGTTTCCTACGAGCAGTACTTC. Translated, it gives CASSFVPSTVSYEQYF.

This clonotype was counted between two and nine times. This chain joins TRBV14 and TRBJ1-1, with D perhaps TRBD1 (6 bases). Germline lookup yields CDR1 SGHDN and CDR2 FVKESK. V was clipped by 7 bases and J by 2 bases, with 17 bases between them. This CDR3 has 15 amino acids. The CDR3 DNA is TGTGCCAGCAACGAGGTGGGGGCCCCTAACACTGAAGCTTTCTTT. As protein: CASNEVGAPNTEAFF.

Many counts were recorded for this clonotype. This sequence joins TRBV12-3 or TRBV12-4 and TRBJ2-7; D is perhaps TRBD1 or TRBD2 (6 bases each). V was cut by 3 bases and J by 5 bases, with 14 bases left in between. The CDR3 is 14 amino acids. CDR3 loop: CASSLRGALHEQYF. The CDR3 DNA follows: TGTGCCAGCAGTTTGAGGGGGGCACTACACGAGCAGTACTTC.

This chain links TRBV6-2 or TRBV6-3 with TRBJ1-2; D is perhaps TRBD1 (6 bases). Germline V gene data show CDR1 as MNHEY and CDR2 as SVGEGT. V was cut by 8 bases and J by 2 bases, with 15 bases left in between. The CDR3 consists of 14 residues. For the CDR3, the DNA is TGTGCCAGCTTCCCGGGACAAGTCAACTATGGCTACACCTTC. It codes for CASFPGQVNYGYTF.

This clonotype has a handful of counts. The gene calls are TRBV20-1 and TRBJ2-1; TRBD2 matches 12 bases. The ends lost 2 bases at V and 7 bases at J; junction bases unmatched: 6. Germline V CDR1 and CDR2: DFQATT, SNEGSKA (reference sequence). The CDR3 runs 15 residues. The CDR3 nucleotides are TGCAGTGCTAGACCGGGGACTAGCGGGTTGAATGAGCAGTTCTTC. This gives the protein CSARPGTSGLNEQFF.

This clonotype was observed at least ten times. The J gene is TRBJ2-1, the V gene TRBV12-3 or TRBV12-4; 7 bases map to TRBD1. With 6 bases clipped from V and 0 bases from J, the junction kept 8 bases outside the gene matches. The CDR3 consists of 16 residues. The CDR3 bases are TGTGCCAGCAGCACCCTCGGACAGGACTCCTACAATGAGCAGTTCTTC. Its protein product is CASSTLGQDSYNEQFF.

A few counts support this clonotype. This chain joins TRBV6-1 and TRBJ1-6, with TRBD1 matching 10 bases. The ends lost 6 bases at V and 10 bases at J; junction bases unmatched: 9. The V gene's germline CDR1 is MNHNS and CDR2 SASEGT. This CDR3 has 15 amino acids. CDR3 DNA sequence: TGTGCCAGCAGCGGGACAGGGGCAAAGGGGTCACCCCTCCACTTT. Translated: CASSGTGAKGSPLHF.

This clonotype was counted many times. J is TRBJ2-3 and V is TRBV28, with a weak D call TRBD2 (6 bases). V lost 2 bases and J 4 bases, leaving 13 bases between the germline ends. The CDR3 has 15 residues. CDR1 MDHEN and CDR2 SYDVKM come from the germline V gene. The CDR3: CASSLVVGGADTQYF. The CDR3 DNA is TGTGCCAGCAGTTTAGTGGTGGGGGGAGCAGATACGCAGTATTTT.

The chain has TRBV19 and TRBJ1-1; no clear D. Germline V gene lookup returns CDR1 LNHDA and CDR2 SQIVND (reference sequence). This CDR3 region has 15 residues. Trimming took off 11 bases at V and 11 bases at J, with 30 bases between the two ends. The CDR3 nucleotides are TGTGCCGGTGGTAGGTTCGGCGGACCCACGGAAGGGGCTTTCTTT. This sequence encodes CAGGRFGGPTEGAFF.

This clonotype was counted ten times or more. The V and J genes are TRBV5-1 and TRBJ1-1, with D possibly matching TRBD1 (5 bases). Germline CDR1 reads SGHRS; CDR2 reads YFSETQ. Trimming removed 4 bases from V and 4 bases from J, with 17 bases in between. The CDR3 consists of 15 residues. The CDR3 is CASSKTGSFTTEAFF. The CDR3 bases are TGCGCCAGCAGCAAAACAGGATCTTTCACCACTGAAGCTTTCTTT.

The CDR3 coding sequence is TGTGCCAGCAGACTTTACGGGGCAGGTGAAAAACTGTTTTTT. This encodes CASRLYGAGEKLFF. The chain links TRBV7-8 to TRBJ1-4; D might be TRBD1 (5 bases). The CDR3 is 14 amino acids. The V end was cut by 6 bases, the J end by 7 bases, with 15 bases between. From germline, CDR1 is SGHVS and CDR2 FQNEAQ. The variable domain in full, with the rest retrieved from reference TRBV7-8 and TRBJ1-4, is GAGVSQSPRYKVAKRGQDVALRCDPISGHVSLFWYQQALGQGPEFLTYFQNEAQLDKSGLPSDRFFAERPEGSVSTLKIQRTQQEDSAVYLCASRLYGAGEKLFFGSGTQLSVL.

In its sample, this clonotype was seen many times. The CDR3 coding sequence is TGCAGTGCTAGGAGCGGTGTCGGGAATTCACCCCTCCACTTT. Its protein product is CSARSGVGNSPLHF. The genes are TRBV20-1 and TRBJ1-6, with no clear D. Germline V CDR1 and CDR2: DFQATT, SNEGSKA (reference sequence). CDR3 length: 14 residues. V was clipped by 3 bases and J by 7 bases, with 13 bases between them.

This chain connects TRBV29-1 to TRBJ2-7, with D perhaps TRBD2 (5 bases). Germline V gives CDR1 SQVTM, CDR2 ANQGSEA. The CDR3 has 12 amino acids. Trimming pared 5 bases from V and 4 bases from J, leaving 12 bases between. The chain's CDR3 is CSVLGLEYEQYF. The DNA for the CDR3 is TGCAGCGTTCTCGGACTGGAATACGAGCAGTACTTC.

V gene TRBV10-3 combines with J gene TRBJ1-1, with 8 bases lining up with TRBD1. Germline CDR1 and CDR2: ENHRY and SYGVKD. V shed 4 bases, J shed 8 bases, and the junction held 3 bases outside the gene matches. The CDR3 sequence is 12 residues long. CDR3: CAISGGQGEAFF. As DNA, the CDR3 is TGTGCCATCAGTGGTGGACAGGGCGAAGCTTTCTTT.

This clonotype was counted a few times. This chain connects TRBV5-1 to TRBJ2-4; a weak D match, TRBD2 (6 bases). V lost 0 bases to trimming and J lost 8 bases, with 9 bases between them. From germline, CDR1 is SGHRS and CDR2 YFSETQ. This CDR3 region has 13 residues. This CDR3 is CASSLAGEDIQYF. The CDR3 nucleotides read TGCGCCAGCAGCTTGGCGGGGGAGGACATTCAGTACTTC.

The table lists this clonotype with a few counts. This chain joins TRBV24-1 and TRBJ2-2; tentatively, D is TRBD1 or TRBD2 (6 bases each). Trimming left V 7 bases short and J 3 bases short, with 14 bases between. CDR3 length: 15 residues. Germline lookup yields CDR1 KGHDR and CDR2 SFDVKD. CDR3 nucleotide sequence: TGTGCCACCAGGCCGACAGGAGGGGACACCGGGGAGCTGTTTTTT. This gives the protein CATRPTGGDTGELFF.